This TCR beta chain was found in a study of graft-versus-host responses after intestinal transplantation. Profiled with immunoSEQ multiplex PCR; TCRdb holds only in-frame clones, not every one. The repertoire holds about 1,400 clones, with about 83% as singletons. This CDR3 is 16 amino acids long. Trimming removed 0 bases from V and 1 base from J, with 7 bases in between. Germline CDR1 LGHNA, CDR2 YNFKEQ. The chain employs TRBV4-2 and TRBJ2-6, with D unclear. Sequenced material: PBMCs, taken around 33 days after intestinal transplant. The origin of this receptor is a human patient who received an intestinal transplant, so some T cells may come from the graft donor. CDR3 sequence: CASSQDKESGANVLTF. The DNA of the CDR3 is TGTGCCAGCAGCCAAGATAAGGAATCTGGGGCCAACGTCCTGACTTTC.